The 26 T cell receptor beta chains presented below share a single source sample, sequenced in a study of identical twins. MiXCR, applied by TCRdb to the 5' RACE reads, yields one record per CDR3 protein. The sample holds about 260,000 distinct CDR3 sequences, roughly 7% seen once. Separately, the same data were catalogued under a study of yellow fever vaccine responses in identical twins.

Sequenced: memory (CD45RO+) T cells sorted from blood. All receptors derive from a young woman in good health.

The genes are TRBV7-8 and TRBJ1-6; 7 bases map to TRBD1. The CDR3 length is 16 residues. Looked up from germline, CDR1 is SGHVS and CDR2 is FQNEAQ. Trimming at V came to 1 base and at J to 7 bases, leaving 7 bases not matched to a gene. CDR3 DNA sequence: TGTGCCAGCAGCTTAGTAAGGGACAGCTCCAATTCACCCCTCCACTTT. The encoded protein is CASSLVRDSSNSPLHF. Full variable domain (outside the CDR3, taken from reference TRBV7-8 and TRBJ1-6): GAGVSQSPRYKVAKRGQDVALRCDPISGHVSLFWYQQALGQGPEFLTYFQNEAQLDKSGLPSDRFFAERPEGSVSTLKIQRTQQEDSAVYLCASSLVRDSSNSPLHFGNGTRLTVT.

A few counts support this clonotype. The chain combines TRBV6-5 with TRBJ1-2, with 8 bases identical to TRBD1. This CDR3 region has 13 residues. Trimming cost V 4 bases and J 7 bases; bases outside gene matches: 5. Germline CDR1 and CDR2: MNHEY and SVGAGI. The CDR3 loop is CASSSRQGSGYTF. DNA for the CDR3: TGTGCCAGCAGTTCCCGACAGGGGTCTGGCTACACCTTC.

The genes are TRBV2 and TRBJ2-7, with D perhaps TRBD1 (6 bases). V lost 6 bases and J 3 bases, leaving 15 bases between the germline ends. From germline, CDR1 is SNHLY and CDR2 FYNNEI. The CDR3 sequence is 14 residues long. The CDR3 region is CASRNRDTGYEQYF. CDR3 nucleotide sequence: TGTGCCAGCAGGAACCGGGACACGGGCTACGAGCAGTACTTC.

This clonotype showed up just a few times. The chain has TRBV20-1 and TRBJ2-3; weak D call: TRBD2 (6 bases). The CDR3 spans 15 residues. Trimming stripped 2 bases from V and 5 bases from J, with 17 bases between. Germline loops: CDR1 DFQATT, CDR2 SNEGSKA (reference sequence). The CDR3 here is CSARKGSGNIDTQYF. The CDR3 DNA reads TGCAGTGCTAGAAAGGGTAGCGGAAACATAGATACGCAGTATTTT.

This clonotype was observed many times. This chain joins TRBV7-9 and TRBJ2-1, with D perhaps given as TRBD1 or TRBD2 (5 bases each). V dropped 5 bases and J dropped 2 bases, with 13 bases sitting between them. The CDR3 is made up of 15 amino acids. Germline values: CDR1 SEHNR, CDR2 FQNEAQ (reference sequence). CDR3 in DNA: TGTGCCAGCAGCGCCTTCCAGGGAGCCTACAATGAGCAGTTCTTC. This translates into CASSAFQGAYNEQFF.

For the CDR3, the DNA is TGTGCCAGCAGCACCGGGGGGGGAGCCTACGAGCAGTACGTC. This gives the protein CASSTGGGAYEQYV. This rearrangement joins TRBV7-9 to TRBJ2-7, with 8 bases fitting TRBD2. The length of the CDR3 is 14 residues. V shed 5 bases, J shed 2 bases, and the junction held 5 bases outside the gene matches. Germline V gene lookup returns CDR1 SEHNR and CDR2 FQNEAQ (reference sequence).

The sample holds many counts of this clonotype. This sequence joins TRBV7-9 and TRBJ2-7; no definite D call. V was pared by 4 bases and J by 2 bases, with 21 bases between. The germline gives CDR1 SEHNR, CDR2 FQNEAQ (reference sequence). There are 17 residues in the CDR3. CDR3 amino acids: CASSSLTSLGLPYEQYF. The CDR3 DNA sequence: TGTGCCAGCAGCTCCCTTACGTCGCTGGGTCTTCCCTACGAGCAGTACTTC. The full variable domain, rest sourced from reference TRBV7-9 and TRBJ2-7, is DTGVSQNPRHKITKRGQNVTFRCDPISEHNRLYWYRQTLGQGPEFLTYFQNEAQLEKSRLLSDRFSAERPKGSFSTLEIQRTEQGDSAMYLCASSSLTSLGLPYEQYFGPGTRLTVT.

The rearrangement links TRBV6-1 to TRBJ1-5; 7 bases are a match to TRBD1. Trimming took 8 bases from V and 0 from J; bases not matched to a gene: 13. This CDR3 spans 17 amino acids. Germline V gene data show CDR1 as MNHNS and CDR2 as SASEGT. The CDR3 sequence: CASQRTGTAYSNQPQHF. The CDR3 DNA follows: TGTGCCAGCCAAAGGACCGGGACAGCGTATAGCAATCAGCCCCAGCATTTT.

This clonotype was detected many times. V usage is TRBV3-1 and J usage is TRBJ2-7; D is possibly TRBD1 (5 bases). The V gene lost 3 bases and the J gene lost 1 base, with 10 bases spanning the gap. Germline assignment: CDR1 LGHDT and CDR2 YNNKEL (reference sequence). The CDR3 runs 14 residues. DNA of the CDR3: TGTGCCAGCAGCCAGAAGGGGATTTCCTACGAGCAGTACTTC. The encoded protein is CASSQKGISYEQYF.

About this clonotype itself: Since a much larger clone is just one base distant, this may be a read error. The chain has TRBV28 and TRBJ2-7; 7 positions agree with TRBD1. V was pared by 6 bases and J by 3 bases, with 11 bases of the junction left unmatched. CDR3 length: 15 residues. Germline CDR1 reads MDHEN; CDR2 reads SYDVKM. The CDR3 here is CASRGQGVTDYEQYV. As DNA, the CDR3 is TGTGCCAGCAGAGGTCAGGGGGTGACAGACTACGAGCAGTACGTC.

This clonotype showed up many times. This chain uses TRBV27 with TRBJ1-1, with 7 bases aligning to TRBD1. The junction had 5 bases not matched to a gene; V was cut back by 4 bases and J by 0 bases. The CDR3 is 15 amino acids. Germline V gives CDR1 MNHEY, CDR2 SMNVEV (reference sequence). The CDR3 loop is CASSYTGTVNTEAFF. The DNA for the CDR3 is TGTGCCAGCAGTTACACCGGGACAGTGAACACTGAAGCTTTCTTT.

This clonotype was found a few times. The chain employs TRBV25-1 and TRBJ1-2; 7 nucleotides align to TRBD1. J gave up 0 bases and V 6 bases, and 10 bases lay outside the gene matches. Germline V gene lookup returns CDR1 MGHDK and CDR2 SYGVNS. CDR3 length: 16 amino acids. The CDR3 spells CASSLQGSPSNYGYTF. The CDR3 DNA reads as TGTGCCAGCAGCTTACAGGGGTCACCTTCTAACTATGGCTACACCTTC.

V usage is TRBV7-6 and J usage is TRBJ2-3; the D call may be TRBD1 or TRBD2 (5 bases each). CDR3 length: 17 amino acids. Trimming took off 7 bases at V and 5 bases at J, with 25 bases between the two ends. Germline lookup yields CDR1 SGHVS and CDR2 FNYEAQ. CDR3 nucleotides: TGTGCCAGCACCCCTCTGTGGCCAGGGACGGGAAAAGATACGCAGTATTTT. Translation gives CASTPLWPGTGKDTQYF.

In its sample, this clonotype was seen a few times. This rearrangement joins TRBV5-4 to TRBJ2-1; 13 nucleotides line up with TRBD2. The CDR3 runs 16 residues. CDR1 and CDR2 from the germline V gene are SGHNT and YYREEE (reference sequence). The junction had 2 bases not matched to a gene; V was cut back by 2 bases and J by 3 bases. The CDR3 DNA reads as TGTGCCAGCAGCTTAACTAGCGGGAGGGTCTACAATGAGCAGTTCTTC. This gives the protein CASSLTSGRVYNEQFF.

This clonotype was counted between two and nine times. V and J are TRBV5-1 and TRBJ2-5; D call uncertain. CDR3 length equals 20 residues. Trimming took 4 bases from V and 3 from J, leaving 31 bases between them. CDR1 SGHRS and CDR2 YFSETQ come from the germline V gene. The CDR3 loop reads CASSASMRKAPLIVEETQYF. Written as DNA, the CDR3 is TGCGCCAGCAGCGCCTCAATGAGGAAGGCCCCATTGATAGTAGAAGAGACCCAGTACTTC.

This clonotype was seen a few times. The chain is built from TRBV2 and TRBJ1-2, with 7 bases that match TRBD1. J gave up 3 bases and V 7 bases, and 11 bases lay outside the gene matches. CDR3 length equals 15 residues. Germline V lookup: CDR1 SNHLY, CDR2 FYNNEI. The CDR3 sequence: CASTLRRQGDYGYTF. As DNA, the CDR3 is TGTGCCAGCACCTTGAGGCGACAGGGAGACTATGGCTACACCTTC.

In regard to this clonotype: At one boundary the junction diverges from the germline segment, which might be a read error. The V gene is TRBV20-1, the J gene TRBJ2-2, with D perhaps TRBD1 or TRBD2 (5 bases each). The CDR3 extends over 16 amino acids. The germline V gene has CDR1 DFQATT and CDR2 SNEGSKA (reference sequence). The CDR3 nucleotides read TGCTGTGCTAGAGGCGCAGGGAGAATTAGCACCGGGGAGCTGTTTTTT. It specifies CCARGAGRISTGELFF.

There are many counts of this clonotype. V is TRBV5-1 and J is TRBJ2-3, with TRBD1 as a possible D gene (6 bases). The V gene's germline CDR1 is SGHRS and CDR2 YFSETQ. V was trimmed by 3 bases and J by 0 bases, leaving 14 bases between them. The CDR3 spans 16 residues. The CDR3 sequence: CASSYAWTASTDTQYF. The CDR3 DNA reads as TGCGCCAGCAGCTATGCATGGACAGCTAGCACAGATACGCAGTATTTT.

Concerning this clonotype: With a much larger clone just one base away, this may be a read error. CDR3: CASSSDSGANLLTF. The CDR3 nucleotides read TGTGCCAGCAGCTCGGACTCTGGGGCCAACCTCCTGACTTTC. The rearrangement links TRBV7-9 to TRBJ2-6, with D perhaps given as TRBD1 or TRBD2 (5 bases each). CDR1 SEHNR and CDR2 FQNEAQ come from the germline V gene (reference sequence). CDR3 length equals 14 residues.

This clonotype was observed many times. This chain connects TRBV7-2 to TRBJ2-5; 8 bases match TRBD1. CDR3 length: 17 residues. V shed 1 base and J 3 bases; nucleotides not matched to a gene: 10. CDR1 and CDR2 from the germline V gene are SGHTA and FQGNSA. CDR3 bases: TGTGCCAGCAGCTTAGTATTATTCAGGACAGGGAAAGAGACCCAGTACTTC. It translates to CASSLVLFRTGKETQYF. The entire variable domain, with the rest obtained from reference TRBV7-2 and TRBJ2-5, is as follows: GAGVSQSPSNKVTEKGKDVELRCDPISGHTALYWYRQSLGQGLEFLIYFQGNSAPDKSGLPSDRFSAERTGGSVSTLTIQRTQQEDSAVYLCASSLVLFRTGKETQYFGPGTRLLVL.

There are a few counts of this clonotype. V and J are TRBV27 and TRBJ2-7; TRBD1 agrees at 9 bases. Losses at the gene ends were 6 bases for V and 4 bases for J; bases not matched to a gene: 7. Germline V lookup: CDR1 MNHEY, CDR2 SMNVEV (reference sequence). This CDR3 contains 14 residues. CDR3 nucleotide sequence: TGTGCCAGCAGGAGAGGGACAGGGATTTACGAGCAGTACTTC. It is translated as CASRRGTGIYEQYF.

The table lists this clonotype with many counts. CDR3: CAISEQNSGNTIYF. For the CDR3, the DNA is TGTGCCATCAGTGAGCAAAACTCTGGAAACACCATATATTTT. This chain connects TRBV10-3 to TRBJ1-3, with D unclear. The CDR3 length is 14 residues. Per germline, CDR1 ENHRY and CDR2 SYGVKD. Trimming took off 2 bases at V and 0 bases at J, with 5 bases between the two ends.

Many counts were recorded for this clonotype. The chain is built from TRBV7-9 and TRBJ2-7; TRBD2 matches 9 bases. V was pared by 5 bases and J by 4 bases, with 9 bases of the junction left unmatched. Germline-derived CDR1 and CDR2 are SEHNR and FQNEAQ (reference sequence). This CDR3 has 15 residues. The chain's CDR3 is CASSPSAGGWYEQYF. In nucleotides, the CDR3 is TGTGCCAGCAGCCCTTCAGCGGGAGGCTGGTACGAGCAGTACTTC. Variable domain in full (rest from reference TRBV7-9 and TRBJ2-7): DTGVSQNPRHKITKRGQNVTFRCDPISEHNRLYWYRQTLGQGPEFLTYFQNEAQLEKSRLLSDRFSAERPKGSFSTLEIQRTEQGDSAMYLCASSPSAGGWYEQYFGPGTRLTVT.

The chain joins TRBV7-8 to TRBJ2-5; 12 nucleotides agree with TRBD2. Germline values: CDR1 SGHVS, CDR2 FQNEAQ. V lost 1 base, J lost 5 bases, and 11 bases stayed unmatched. The CDR3 consists of 18 residues. The CDR3 sequence: CASSLETSGGPKRETQYF. In DNA form, the CDR3 reads TGTGCCAGCAGCTTAGAGACTAGCGGGGGCCCAAAGCGGGAGACCCAGTACTTC.

This clonotype was observed at least ten times. The genes are TRBV4-2 and TRBJ2-1; 16 positions match TRBD2. The V gene end was trimmed by 0 bases and the J gene end by 13 bases; junction bases not matched to a gene: 9. The CDR3 extends over 17 amino acids. CDR1 LGHNA and CDR2 YNFKEQ come from the germline V gene. The CDR3 DNA sequence: TGTGCCAGCAGCCAAGATCTGGGGACTAGCGGGAGGGACTCACAGTTCTTC. Encoded protein: CASSQDLGTSGRDSQFF.

This clonotype was seen many times. V gene TRBV11-2 combines with J gene TRBJ1-1, with D tentatively TRBD1 (5 bases). The CDR3 is made up of 14 amino acids. Per the germline V gene, CDR1 is SGHAT and CDR2 is FQNNGV. V was shortened by 5 bases and J by 4 bases, with 14 bases between the two germline ends. CDR3 DNA sequence: TGTGCCAGCAGCGTTGACAGAGGAGGCACTGAAGCTTTCTTT. This gives the protein CASSVDRGGTEAFF.